This TCR beta chain derives from a study of T cells after yellow fever vaccination. Findings of the study overall: Among all clonotypes, a small share was observed in both CD4 and CD8 compartments. Post-booster repertoires contained most primary-vaccination clones again (around 96% CD4, less than 90% CD8).

There are a few counts of this clonotype. What it recognizes is unknown. From the 5' RACE reads, TCRdb called clonotypes with MiXCR, one entry per CDR3 protein. The sample holds hundreds of thousands of distinct CDR3 sequences; approximately 13% are singletons and the top ten take 11% to 15%. This specimen consisted of PBMCs, obtained on the day of the yellow fever booster vaccination. This TCR was recovered from a man in his thirties or forties who received the YFV17D yellow fever vaccine.

The CDR3 region is CASTMRGGYTF. The DNA for the CDR3 is TGTGCCAGCACCATGCGGGGCGGCTACACCTTC. The chain is built from TRBV12-3 or TRBV12-4 and TRBJ1-2, with TRBD1 as a possible D gene (5 bases). V was shortened by 7 bases and J by 8 bases, with 11 bases between the two germline ends. CDR3 size: 11 residues.